This is a list of T cell receptor beta chains from one sample in a study of T-cell memory formation after mild COVID-19. TCRdb fed the 5' RACE reads into MiXCR, producing one record per CDR3 protein. Here the sample spans 550,000 to 650,000 distinct CDR3 sequences, approximately 15% being singletons. Sequenced sample: PBMCs or a T cell subset sorted from them (not recorded which). The origin of the receptors is an adult woman who had mild COVID-19 (a few samples of this study predate the infection). Cell type and time point are not known. The CDR3 runs from the conserved cysteine through the conserved F or W. Each record gives: V gene, D gene, clone size, J gene, CDR3 protein, CDR3 DNA. D genes are given only for firm matches. Where a row states a size, it is once, few, many or the class of an expanded clone; other rows omit it.

>TRBV20-1|TRBD1|NA|TRBJ1-2
CSASDRGDYGYTF
TGCAGTGCTTCGGACAGGGGGGACTATGGCTACACCTTC
>TRBV12-3/TRBV12-4|TRBD1|few|TRBJ1-5
CASSFRGGTGHMRSNQPQHF
TGTGCCAGCAGTTTCAGGGGGGGGACAGGCCATATGCGTAGCAATCAGCCCCAGCATTTT
>TRBV5-1|TRBD1|few|TRBJ1-1
CASSLEVQGAAEAFF
TGCGCCAGCAGCTTGGAGGTCCAGGGGGCGGCTGAAGCTTTCTTT
>TRBV7-2|TRBD2|NA|TRBJ2-3
CASSLMTEPGLAGAPTDTQYF
TGTGCCAGCAGCTTAATGACAGAGCCGGGACTAGCGGGGGCCCCCACAGATACGCAGTATTTT
>TRBV4-1|NA|few|TRBJ1-1
CASSQDQGRGYTEAFF
TGCGCCAGCAGCCAAGATCAGGGGAGAGGGTACACTGAAGCTTTCTTT
>TRBV7-2|TRBD2|many|TRBJ2-5
CASSLVFTGGEAAQYF
TGTGCCAGCAGCTTAGTTTTTACGGGGGGGGAGGCGGCCCAGTACTTC
>TRBV2|NA|NA|TRBJ2-7
CASKPGQTYEQYF
TGTGCCAGCAAGCCGGGGCAGACCTACGAGCAGTACTTC
>TRBV7-9|TRBD2|many|TRBJ2-3
CASSFRREDHTQYF
TGTGCCAGCAGCTTCCGGCGGGAGGACCATACGCAGTATTTT
>TRBV7-2|NA|many|TRBJ2-3
CASSRSPLSTDTQYF
TGTGCCAGCAGCCGTAGCCCCCTTAGCACAGATACGCAGTATTTT
>TRBV19|TRBD1|NA|TRBJ1-1
CASSIVLRGYRTGVSTEAFF
TGTGCCAGTAGTATAGTGTTACGGGGTTATCGGACAGGGGTGAGCACTGAAGCTTTCTTT
>TRBV15|NA|few|TRBJ2-3
CATSRDAGAKGTDTQYF
TGTGCCACCAGCAGAGATGCAGGAGCTAAAGGGACAGATACGCAGTATTTT
>TRBV13|TRBD2|few|TRBJ2-1
CASSFQREGNEQFF
TGTGCCAGCAGCTTCCAGCGGGAGGGTAATGAGCAGTTCTTC
>TRBV3-1|TRBD1|NA|TRBJ1-1
CASRLPIPPRDRKNTEAFF
TGTGCCAGCAGACTACCTATTCCCCCCCGGGACAGGAAGAACACTGAAGCTTTCTTT
>TRBV5-1|NA|few|TRBJ2-3
CASSSQIRGRDTQYF
TGCGCCAGCAGCTCCCAAATCCGCGGACGGGATACGCAGTATTTT
>TRBV5-1|NA|NA|TRBJ1-3
CASSLAIYF
TGCGCCAGCAGCTTGGCCATATATTTT
>TRBV27|NA|NA|TRBJ1-5
CASSLTETNQPQHF
TGTGCCAGCAGCCTGACAGAGACCAATCAGCCCCAGCATTTT
>TRBV5-5|NA|NA|TRBJ1-2
CASSMMTSKGYTF
TGTGCCAGCAGCATGATGACCTCGAAGGGCTACACCTTC
>TRBV2|NA|few|TRBJ1-2
CASTETPGGGYTF
TGTGCCAGCACTGAGACCCCAGGCGGTGGCTACACCTTC
>TRBV5-5|NA|NA|TRBJ2-5
CASSWTLQDPPATQYF
TGTGCCAGCAGCTGGACACTCCAAGACCCGCCGGCGACCCAGTACTTC
>TRBV4-1|TRBD2|NA|TRBJ2-5
CASSQDLAGGKTQYF
TGCGCCAGCAGCCAAGACCTAGCGGGTGGAAAGACCCAGTACTTC
>TRBV27|NA|NA|TRBJ2-7
CASRRETSYEQYF
TGTGCCAGCAGGAGAGAGACTAGCTACGAGCAGTACTTC
>TRBV10-3|NA|few|TRBJ2-7
CATLRGDGPYEQYF
TGTGCCACCCTGAGAGGAGACGGGCCTTACGAGCAGTACTTC
>TRBV5-1|TRBD2|few|TRBJ2-1
CASSGRTSGSPEQFF
TGCGCCAGCAGTGGGCGGACTAGCGGGAGTCCTGAGCAGTTCTTC
>TRBV27|NA|NA|TRBJ2-6
CASSLAGFAGANVLTF
TGTGCCAGCAGTTTAGCAGGGTTCGCTGGGGCCAACGTCCTGACTTTC
>TRBV25-1|TRBD1|few|TRBJ1-4
CASRGQRGEKLFF
TGTGCCAGCAGGGGACAGAGAGGTGAAAAACTGTTTTTT
>TRBV19|NA|NA|TRBJ2-5
CASPGGTDRKETQYF
TGTGCCAGTCCTGGAGGGACGGACAGAAAAGAGACCCAGTACTTC
>TRBV20-1|NA|NA|TRBJ2-3
CSPYADTQYF
TGCAGTCCTTATGCAGATACGCAGTATTTT
>TRBV3-1|NA|NA|TRBJ1-2
CASSQVASSRGRRFGYTF
TGTGCCAGCAGCCAAGTGGCGTCTTCAAGGGGAAGGAGGTTTGGCTACACCTTC
>TRBV3-2|NA|NA|TRBJ2-3
CASSQDGEREGSDTQYF
TGTGCCAGCAGCCAAGATGGCGAGCGGGAGGGCTCTGATACGCAGTATTTT
>TRBV29-1|NA|NA|TRBJ2-4
CSVEMAGGGNIQYF
TGCAGCGTTGAGATGGCAGGCGGTGGAAACATTCAGTACTTC
>TRBV6-5|TRBD2|NA|TRBJ2-1
CASSYSLGGRTGEQFF
TGTGCCAGCAGTTACTCGCTGGGCGGGAGGACGGGTGAGCAGTTCTTC
>TRBV7-9|NA|NA|TRBJ2-6
CASSLDNGANVLTF
TGTGCCAGCAGCTTAGATAATGGGGCCAACGTCCTGACTTTC
>TRBV20-1|NA|few|TRBJ1-1
CSARPNRGTSNTEAFF
TGCAGTGCTAGACCAAACCGCGGCACCTCGAACACTGAAGCTTTCTTT
>TRBV19|TRBD2|NA|TRBJ2-7
CASSPAGGPIGEQYF
TGTGCCAGTAGTCCAGCGGGGGGACCTATCGGCGAGCAGTACTTC
>TRBV10-3|NA|NA|TRBJ2-6
CAISDNNPISGANVLTF
TGTGCCATCAGTGACAATAACCCCATCTCTGGGGCCAACGTCCTGACTTTC
>TRBV29-1|NA|few|TRBJ2-7
CSAPLRTDYEQYF
TGCAGCGCCCCCTTACGGACAGACTACGAGCAGTACTTC
>TRBV10-3|TRBD2|few|TRBJ2-1
CAISEFLGTSGNEQFF
TGTGCCATCAGTGAGTTTCTCGGGACTAGCGGGAATGAGCAGTTCTTC
>TRBV2|NA|NA|TRBJ1-1
CASSEIPGPYEAFF
TGTGCCAGCAGTGAAATCCCTGGGCCGTACGAAGCTTTCTTT
>TRBV20-1|TRBD1|few|TRBJ1-5
CSARRTGGLINSNQPQHF
TGCAGTGCTAGACGGACAGGGGGATTAATTAATAGCAATCAGCCCCAGCATTTT
>TRBV3-1|NA|NA|TRBJ1-2
CASSQDQGPGYTF
TGTGCCAGCAGCCAAGATCAGGGTCCCGGCTACACCTTC